Presented here are 21 T cell receptor beta chains from one specimen sequenced in a study of CD8 T cells in Susac syndrome. Reverse transcription of about 0.45 to 1 ug RNA used random hexamers. TCRdb itself ran the immunoSEQ multiplex PCR reads through MiXCR, one entry per CDR3 protein. The sample includes roughly 100,000 distinct CDR3 sequences, approximately 94% of them seen just once. The sample taken for sequencing was CD8+ T cells from PBMCs. The source of these receptors is a human donor with Susac syndrome.

The chain combines TRBV6-5 with TRBJ2-5; D might be TRBD2 (5 bases). Deletions cut 10 bases from V and 5 bases from J, with 14 bases between. There are 12 residues in the CDR3. The germline gives CDR1 MNHEY, CDR2 SVGAGI. The CDR3: CATSDYSETQYF. The CDR3 nucleotides read TGTGCCACCTCCGACTATTCCGAGACCCAGTACTTC.

The rearrangement joins TRBV13 to TRBJ2-7, with TRBD2 matching over 7 bases. With V trimmed by 2 bases and J by 7 bases, 8 bases remained unmatched. CDR3 size: 14 residues. The V gene's germline CDR1 is PRHDT and CDR2 FYEKMQ (reference sequence). The CDR3: CASSLSSAGLEQYF. CDR3 DNA sequence: TGTGCCAGCAGCTTATCCTCAGCGGGGCTGGAGCAGTACTTC.

The V call is TRBV29-1, the J call TRBJ2-7; D is tentatively TRBD1 or TRBD2 (5 bases each). The CDR3 loop spans 12 amino acids. Germline CDR1 and CDR2: SQVTM and ANQGSEA. V dropped 7 bases and J dropped 3 bases, with 13 bases sitting between them. CDR3 nucleotides: TGCAGCGCCCGGGACCGGATCTACGAGCAGTACTTC. It encodes CSARDRIYEQYF.

This rearrangement joins TRBV13 to TRBJ2-7, with 10 positions matching TRBD1. The germline V gene encodes CDR1 PRHDT and CDR2 FYEKMQ (reference sequence). The CDR3 length is 15 residues. Trimming at V came to 5 bases and at J to 2 bases, leaving 6 bases not matched to a gene. DNA of the CDR3: TGTGCCAGCAGCCCGGAGGGACAGGGGACCTACGAGCAGTACTTC. Translation: CASSPEGQGTYEQYF.

This chain joins TRBV10-3 and TRBJ2-7; no clear D. V was cut by 0 bases and J by 7 bases, with 4 bases left in between. Germline CDR1 ENHRY, CDR2 SYGVKD. This CDR3 comprises 11 residues. The CDR3 sequence is CAISESGEQYF. The CDR3 bases are TGTGCCATCAGTGAGTCGGGTGAGCAGTACTTC.

The chain employs TRBV12-5 and TRBJ2-7; no firm D call. V dropped 5 bases and J dropped 4 bases, with 9 bases sitting between them. This CDR3 region has 12 residues. Germline lookup yields CDR1 LGHNT and CDR2 FRNRAP. Here the CDR3 DNA reads TGTGCTAGTGGTCCCACAGTGTACGAGCAGTACTTC. Its protein product is CASGPTVYEQYF.

The chain has TRBV3-1 and TRBJ2-3; D may be TRBD2 (7 bases). The length of the CDR3 is 19 residues. CDR1 LGHDT and CDR2 YNNKEL come from the germline V gene (reference sequence). The V gene lost 2 bases and the J gene lost 5 bases, with 26 bases spanning the gap. This CDR3 reads CASSQYLGGGGPHGDTQYF. The CDR3 nucleotides read TGTGCCAGCAGCCAATACCTGGGGGGCGGGGGCCCCCATGGAGATACGCAGTATTTT.

The chain uses TRBV5-1 and TRBJ2-5; 12 bases are shared with TRBD2. This CDR3 has 15 amino acids. With 2 bases clipped from V and 2 bases from J, the junction kept 1 base outside the gene matches. The V gene's germline CDR1 is SGHRS and CDR2 YFSETQ. The CDR3 DNA reads as TGCGCCAGCAGCTTCACTAGCGGGGGGCAAGAGACCCAGTACTTC. Residues: CASSFTSGGQETQYF.

The chain has TRBV7-9 and TRBJ1-1; D ambiguous. The CDR3 runs to 12 residues. V lost 5 bases and J lost 4, with 8 bases in between. Germline V CDR1 and CDR2: SEHNR, FQNEAQ (reference sequence). CDR3 sequence (DNA): TGTGCCAGCAGCCCCCAGAGCACTGAAGCTTTCTTT. Amino acid sequence: CASSPQSTEAFF.

The chain recombines TRBV20-1 with TRBJ2-1, with 11 positions matching TRBD2. Looked up from germline, CDR1 is DFQATT and CDR2 is SNEGSKA (reference sequence). The ends lost 5 bases at V and 0 bases at J; junction bases unmatched: 12. The CDR3 consists of 18 residues. This CDR3 reads CSARETSGAPSSYNEQFF. The CDR3 region has the DNA TGCAGTGCTCGCGAGACTAGCGGGGCTCCTAGCTCCTACAATGAGCAGTTCTTC.

The chain's CDR3 is CASSVGSLAGRTDTQYF. As DNA, the CDR3 is TGTGCCAGCAGCGTAGGATCACTAGCGGGGCGCACAGATACGCAGTATTTT. The J gene is TRBJ2-3, the V gene TRBV9, with TRBD2 identical over 10 bases. The germline V gene encodes CDR1 SGDLS and CDR2 YYNGEE. The CDR3 has 17 amino acids. V lost 0 bases to trimming and J lost 1 base; unmatched junction nucleotides: 5.

The chain has TRBV9 and TRBJ2-5; possibly TRBD2 for D (5 bases). The CDR3 extends over 13 amino acids. Looked up from germline, CDR1 is SGDLS and CDR2 is YYNGEE. Deletions cut 4 bases from V and 5 bases from J, with 12 bases between. In DNA, the CDR3 is TGTGCCAGCAGCACCCGACGAGGGGAGACCCAGTACTTC. Translating it yields CASSTRRGETQYF.

Here the CDR3 reads CASSPAGGSFIQYF. CDR3 DNA sequence: TGTGCCAGTAGTCCAGCAGGGGGCTCGTTCATTCAGTACTTC. V usage is TRBV19 and J usage is TRBJ2-4, with 8 bases aligning to TRBD1. CDR3 length: 14 amino acids. Germline V gene lookup returns CDR1 LNHDA and CDR2 SQIVND (reference sequence). The J segment lost 9 bases and the V segment lost 5 bases, leaving 9 bases of the junction unmatched.

V is TRBV27 and J is TRBJ2-1; 9 nucleotides match TRBD2. The CDR3 contains 12 residues. With 3 bases clipped from V and 10 bases from J, the junction kept 1 base outside the gene matches. Germline loops: CDR1 MNHEY, CDR2 SMNVEV (reference sequence). In DNA, the CDR3 is TGTGCCAGCAGTTTTAGCGGGGGAGAGCAGTTCTTC. Translated, it gives CASSFSGGEQFF.

The chain links TRBV7-9 to TRBJ2-7; D gene unclear. CDR1 SEHNR and CDR2 FQNEAQ come from the germline V gene (reference sequence). The V gene lost 5 bases and the J gene lost 6 bases, with 11 bases spanning the gap. The CDR3 length is 12 residues. CDR3 sequence: CASSRSGGEQYF. The CDR3 bases are TGTGCCAGCAGCCGATCGGGCGGCGAGCAGTACTTC.

The chain combines TRBV18 with TRBJ1-5; no reliable D call. The CDR3 has 19 residues. Per the germline V gene, CDR1 is KGHSH and CDR2 is LQKENI. Trimming shortened V by 6 bases and J by 5 bases, and 29 bases separated the two germline ends. The CDR3, as DNA: TGTGCCAGCTCTGCTGAGCCCCTCGAGATTGGGGTAGCACATCAGCCCCAGCATTTT. Encoded protein: CASSAEPLEIGVAHQPQHF.

V gene TRBV7-8 combines with J gene TRBJ1-1; no firm D call. The CDR3 sequence is 13 residues long. V shed 8 bases and J shed 1 base, with 11 bases lying between them. The germline V gene encodes CDR1 SGHVS and CDR2 FQNEAQ. The CDR3 DNA follows: TGTGCCAGCCAAGACCTGGCGAACACTGAAGCTTTCTTT. Residues: CASQDLANTEAFF.

CDR3 protein: CASSRGAGWETQYF. For the CDR3, the DNA is TGTGCCAGCAGCCGGGGGGCGGGGTGGGAGACCCAGTACTTC. J is TRBJ2-5 and V is TRBV7-7; D may be TRBD2 (7 bases). Germline lookup yields CDR1 SSHAT and CDR2 FNYEAQ (reference sequence). The CDR3 runs to 14 residues. Trimming removed 5 bases at V and 5 bases at J, with 15 bases between.

The chain recombines TRBV4-1 with TRBJ2-5; a weak D match, TRBD2 (6 bases). Per germline, CDR1 MGHRA and CDR2 YSYEKL. Trimming cost V 4 bases and J 0 bases, with 15 bases left between them. CDR3 length: 16 amino acids. CDR3 sequence: CASSPPGGGDQETQYF. CDR3 sequence (DNA): TGCGCCAGCAGCCCGCCGGGTGGCGGGGACCAAGAGACCCAGTACTTC.

A single count supports this clonotype. The chain has TRBV2 and TRBJ2-1; D remains unclear. Between the trimmed V and J ends, which lost 7 bases and 6 bases, there was a span of 16 bases. Germline V gene data show CDR1 as SNHLY and CDR2 as FYNNEI. There are 14 residues in the CDR3. The CDR3 region has the DNA TGTGCCAGCACCACTCGGGCGACATCCAATGAGCAGTTCTTC. As protein: CASTTRATSNEQFF.

The chain is built from TRBV6-5 and TRBJ1-3; no clear D. CDR1 is MNHEY and CDR2 is SVGAGI in the germline V gene. The CDR3 is 17 residues long. Deletions cut 1 base from V and 0 bases from J, with 13 bases between. This chain's CDR3 is CASSYLDAWGSGNTIYF. Written as DNA, the CDR3 is TGTGCCAGCAGTTACTTGGACGCCTGGGGCTCTGGAAACACCATATATTTT.